The rows below give T cell receptor beta chains drawn from one sample of a study of blood T cells in healthy people across ages. TCRdb re-called the 5' RACE reads with MiXCR, one entry per CDR3 protein. The sample includes over 750,000 distinct CDR3 sequences, roughly 25% of them seen just once. This sample was shared with a second study, whose subject was T cells of mothers and their children.

The sequenced material came from blood. The receptor set was obtained from a boy aged 10-17 years in good health. Each CDR3 is given with its conserved first and last residue. D genes are given only for firm matches. The listing skips clone size in some rows; elsewhere it reads once, few, many or a size class.

v_gene	d_gene	abundance	j_gene	CDR3aa	CDR3nt
TRBV11-2	TRBD2	few	TRBJ2-1	CASSRGLAGGTPYNEQFF	TGTGCCAGCAGCAGGGGACTAGCGGGAGGAACACCCTACAATGAGCAGTTCTTC
TRBV28	TRBD2	few	TRBJ2-5	CAIGGVESQETQYF	TGTGCCATCGGGGGGGTAGAATCCCAAGAGACCCAGTACTTC
TRBV29-1	.	.	TRBJ1-2	CSVERWPMEGYTF	TGCAGCGTTGAACGTTGGCCTATGGAGGGCTACACCTTC
TRBV29-1	.	few	TRBJ2-3	CSVERTDTQYF	TGCAGCGTTGAGCGGACAGATACGCAGTATTTT
TRBV7-2	.	.	TRBJ2-1	CASSSAPGTRGEQFF	TGTGCCAGCAGTTCGGCCCCAGGGACCCGTGGTGAGCAGTTCTTC
TRBV28	TRBD2	.	TRBJ2-7	CASIWRAGASEQYF	TGTGCCAGCATCTGGAGGGCGGGAGCTAGCGAGCAGTACTTC
TRBV3-1	.	.	TRBJ2-3	CASSSQFADTQYF	TGTGCCAGCAGCTCCCAGTTTGCCGATACGCAGTATTTT
TRBV10-3	.	many	TRBJ2-5	CAISETADGQETQYF	TGTGCCATCAGTGAGACAGCAGACGGGCAAGAGACCCAGTACTTC
TRBV9	.	.	TRBJ2-5	CASSVDVQETQYF	TGTGCCAGCAGCGTAGATGTCCAAGAGACCCAGTACTTC
TRBV9	.	few	TRBJ2-1	CASSVKGQDANEQFF	TGTGCCAGCAGCGTCAAGGGGCAGGATGCCAATGAGCAGTTCTTC
TRBV29-1	TRBD1	few	TRBJ2-7	CSVEDKGQGYEQYF	TGCAGCGTTGAAGATAAGGGACAGGGCTACGAGCAGTACTTC
TRBV20-1	TRBD2	.	TRBJ2-3	CSYPILAGSTDTQYF	TGCAGTTATCCCATACTAGCGGGCAGCACAGATACGCAGTATTTT
TRBV29-1	.	.	TRBJ2-2	CSVGRINTGELFF	TGCAGCGTTGGCAGGATAAACACCGGGGAGCTGTTTTTT
TRBV29-1	TRBD2	.	TRBJ2-1	CSVHSGSRGEQFF	TGCAGCGTTCATAGCGGGAGTCGGGGTGAGCAGTTCTTC
TRBV4-1	TRBD2	.	TRBJ2-1	CASRQSLAGVGLNEQFF	TGCGCCAGCAGGCAATCCCTAGCGGGAGTCGGGCTCAATGAGCAGTTCTTC
TRBV7-9	TRBD2	few	TRBJ2-7	CTSLREGYEQYF	TGTACCAGCTTGCGGGAGGGCTACGAGCAGTACTTC
TRBV7-9	TRBD1	.	TRBJ2-4	CASSFGTGSSLAKNIQYF	TGTGCCAGCAGCTTTGGGACAGGCTCGAGCCTAGCCAAAAACATTCAGTACTTC
TRBV4-2	.	.	TRBJ1-4	CASSQGTASSSNEKLFF	TGTGCCAGCAGCCAAGGAACAGCCTCTTCATCTAATGAAAAACTGTTTTTT
TRBV29-1	.	few	TRBJ1-1	CSVLWGNTEAFF	TGCAGCGTTCTTTGGGGGAACACTGAAGCTTTCTTT
TRBV7-2	.	.	TRBJ2-7	CACSLSPWDGSYEQYF	TGTGCCTGCAGCTTATCACCCTGGGACGGTTCGTACGAGCAGTACTTC
TRBV12-3/TRBV12-4	TRBD2	.	TRBJ2-1	CATSSGGAYYNEQFF	TGTGCCACCTCTAGCGGGGGGGCCTACTACAATGAGCAGTTCTTC
TRBV7-8	.	.	TRBJ1-1	CASSNLAGNTEAFF	TGTGCCAGCAGCAACCTCGCTGGGAACACTGAAGCTTTCTTT
TRBV7-2	TRBD1	.	TRBJ1-2	CASSLGQGVYGYTF	TGTGCCAGCAGCTTAGGACAGGGCGTCTATGGCTACACCTTC
TRBV6-5	TRBD1	.	TRBJ2-5	CASSPSTGWGTQYF	TGTGCCAGCAGCCCATCGACAGGGTGGGGGACCCAGTACTTC
TRBV7-3	.	.	TRBJ2-3	CASSPSGALTDTQYF	TGTGCCAGCAGCCCATCCGGGGCCCTCACAGATACGCAGTATTTT
TRBV4-2	.	.	TRBJ2-5	CASSQDPGMGTQYF	TGTGCCAGCAGCCAAGATCCTGGGATGGGGACCCAGTACTTC
TRBV4-3	.	many	TRBJ1-1	CASSPRRNTEAFF	TGTGCCAGCAGCCCCCGTCGGAACACTGAAGCTTTCTTT
TRBV12-3/TRBV12-4	.	many	TRBJ2-5	CASSSPGGGETQYF	TGTGCCAGCAGTAGCCCCGGGGGCGGGGAGACCCAGTACTTC
TRBV6-4	.	few	TRBJ2-1	CASSDNPTTLQFF	TGTGCCAGCAGTGACAACCCGACAACCTTACAGTTCTTC
TRBV28	TRBD2	.	TRBJ2-4	CASSFPPRASGRGKNIQYF	TGTGCCAGCAGTTTTCCCCCTCGCGCTAGCGGGAGGGGCAAAAACATTCAGTACTTC
TRBV28	.	few	TRBJ2-7	CASSLLLGAYEQYF	TGTGCCAGCAGCCTTCTACTGGGGGCCTACGAGCAGTACTTC
TRBV9	.	.	TRBJ2-3	CANSVNADTQYF	TGTGCCAACAGCGTGAACGCAGATACGCAGTATTTT
TRBV5-5	TRBD1	few	TRBJ2-7	CASSFTGDSANYEQYF	TGTGCCAGCAGCTTTACCGGGGACAGCGCCAATTACGAGCAGTACTTC
TRBV15	TRBD2	few	TRBJ2-5	CATSRKIGRGTRQETQYF	TGTGCCACCAGCAGAAAGATCGGGAGGGGCACCCGACAAGAGACCCAGTACTTC
TRBV9	.	.	TRBJ1-4	CASSALRGGKLFF	TGTGCCAGCAGCGCCCTCCGTGGGGGAAAACTGTTTTTT
TRBV12-3/TRBV12-4	TRBD2	.	TRBJ2-2	CASGSLAGGLAFTGELFF	TGTGCCAGCGGTTCTCTAGCGGGGGGGCTCGCGTTCACCGGGGAGCTGTTTTTT
TRBV29-1	.	.	TRBJ2-3	CSVEGRDELDTQYF	TGCAGCGTTGAAGGGCGGGACGAGTTAGATACGCAGTATTTT
TRBV2	TRBD2	.	TRBJ2-3	CASSEGLAGDSDTQYF	TGTGCCAGCAGTGAGGGACTAGCGGGAGATTCAGATACGCAGTATTTT
TRBV4-1	.	.	TRBJ2-5	CASSQEPDDGNQETQYF	TGCGCCAGCAGCCAAGAACCCGACGACGGGAACCAAGAGACCCAGTACTTC
TRBV20-1	TRBD1	few	TRBJ1-2	CSAPPGQGSGGYTF	TGCAGTGCTCCGCCGGGACAGGGTTCCGGTGGCTACACCTTC
TRBV29-1	.	.	TRBJ1-1	CSAGKTYTEAFF	TGCAGCGCGGGGAAAACGTACACTGAAGCTTTCTTT
TRBV10-3	.	.	TRBJ1-2	CAISDPDTANYGYTF	TGTGCCATCAGTGACCCTGACACGGCTAACTATGGCTACACCTTC
TRBV20-1	.	few	TRBJ1-1	CSAIGPNRGATEAFF	TGCAGTGCTATTGGGCCTAATCGGGGGGCCACTGAAGCTTTCTTT
TRBV10-3	.	few	TRBJ2-1	CAISRNQESPRNEQFF	TGTGCCATTAGTCGAAATCAGGAATCTCCTCGCAATGAGCAGTTCTTC
TRBV5-1	.	.	TRBJ2-1	CASSLEAGRGNEQFF	TGCGCCAGCAGCTTGGAGGCGGGAAGAGGCAATGAGCAGTTCTTC
TRBV7-2	.	.	TRBJ2-7	CASSLAATRRSYEQYF	TGTGCCAGCAGCTTAGCGGCGACTAGGCGGTCCTACGAGCAGTACTTC
TRBV6-5	.	.	TRBJ1-3	CASSYGSAGNTIYF	TGTGCCAGCAGTTACGGCTCGGCTGGAAACACCATATATTTT
TRBV6-2/TRBV6-3	.	many	TRBJ2-5	CASRPWAQETQYF	TGTGCCAGCAGACCCTGGGCCCAAGAGACCCAGTACTTC
TRBV5-1	TRBD1	.	TRBJ2-7	CASSFWQERTGYGYEQYF	TGCGCCAGCAGCTTTTGGCAAGAAAGGACAGGGTACGGGTACGAGCAGTACTTC
TRBV12-5	.	.	TRBJ2-3	CASGLVRVSHTDTQYF	TGTGCTAGTGGTTTGGTACGGGTATCGCACACAGATACGCAGTATTTT
TRBV20-1	.	few	TRBJ1-1	CSARGIGTEAFF	TGCAGTGCTCGAGGAATAGGCACTGAAGCTTTCTTT
TRBV10-3	.	.	TRBJ1-1	CAISTPANTEAFF	TGTGCCATCTCAACCCCAGCGAACACTGAAGCTTTCTTT
TRBV7-8	TRBD1	few	TRBJ1-4	CASSPYQGGEKLFF	TGTGCCAGCAGCCCCTACCAGGGGGGTGAAAAACTGTTTTTT